This T cell receptor beta chain was sequenced during a study of shared clonotypes between healthy human individuals. Study context: CD4 naive and memory got three plates each, CD8 naive two, CD8 memory one.

Repertoires were generated with immunoSEQ multiplex PCR, while TCRdb's copy carries only in-frame clones and drops some. The table lists some 900,000 clones, around three quarters of them singletons, with about 1.5% in the top ten. Comment on this clone: Its antigen is unknown.

Study-level points and caveats: Clonotype sharing among donors likely depends on sequencing depth.

The germline V gene encodes CDR1 SGHRS and CDR2 YFSETQ. The CDR3 extends over 18 amino acids. Trimming left V 0 bases short and J 5 bases short, with 21 bases between. This chain uses TRBV5-1 with TRBJ2-1; D is undetermined. What was sequenced was memory CD4+ T cells sorted from blood. Subset defined: CD45RA-negative fraction. The TCR originated in a man aged 18 to 29 in good health. In DNA form, the CDR3 reads TGCGCCAGCAGCTTGGCGGGCTTCCAAGGAATGAGACACAATGAGCAGTTCTTC. It encodes CASSLAGFQGMRHNEQFF.